A single sample gave rise to the 32 T cell receptor beta chains below, sequenced in a study of blood T cells in healthy people across ages. A sample-barcoded 5' primer and a J-beta primer mix were used in a second PCR of about 7 to 12 cycles. TCRdb used MiXCR to reprocess the 5' RACE reads, holding one entry per CDR3 protein. The data hold some 1,800,000 distinct CDR3 sequences, with roughly 43% observed a single time. The source material was blood. These receptors were obtained from a human donor in good health.

The V and J genes are TRBV4-1 and TRBJ2-7; perhaps TRBD2 as D (6 bases). V was trimmed by 0 bases and J by 1 base, leaving 13 bases between them. The germline V gene has CDR1 MGHRA and CDR2 YSYEKL. The CDR3 has 16 residues. The CDR3 here is CASSQDTGTGSYEQYF. CDR3 in DNA: TGCGCCAGCAGCCAAGATACGGGGACTGGATCCTACGAGCAGTACTTC.

On this clonotype itself: One junction end disagrees with the germline gene, perhaps due to a read error. The V call is TRBV4-3, the J call TRBJ2-1, with D unresolved. The J call may be mistaken, given a closer DNA end match to TRBJ2-7. CDR1 and CDR2 from the germline V gene are LGHNA and YSLEER. There are 14 residues in the CDR3. CDR3 protein: CASSQDSSYYKQYF. For the CDR3, the DNA is TGCGCCAGCAGCCAAGACAGCTCCTACTACAAGCAGTACTTC.

This clonotype has more than one count but fewer than ten. V gene TRBV20-1 combines with J gene TRBJ1-3; possible D gene TRBD1, 5 bases. CDR1 and CDR2 from the germline V gene are DFQATT and SNEGSKA (reference sequence). The CDR3 runs to 18 residues. Trimming cost V 1 base and J 0 bases, with 19 bases left between them. The CDR3 here is CSARGQGMYKASGNTIYF. In DNA, the CDR3 is TGCAGTGCTAGAGGGCAGGGAATGTACAAGGCCTCTGGAAACACCATATATTTT.

The chain combines TRBV7-9 with TRBJ1-4, with D maybe TRBD1 (5 bases). There are 15 residues in the CDR3. V shed 6 bases and J shed 3 bases, with 14 bases lying between them. Germline V lookup: CDR1 SEHNR, CDR2 FQNEAQ (reference sequence). The CDR3 region has the DNA TGTGCCAGCAGTGTGTACGGGGGAGCTAATGAAAAACTGTTTTTT. It yields the protein CASSVYGGANEKLFF.

This sequence joins TRBV10-3 and TRBJ1-2, with D possibly matching TRBD1 (6 bases). The CDR3 is 13 residues long. Germline-derived CDR1 and CDR2 are ENHRY and SYGVKD. Trimming shortened V by 4 bases and J by 4 bases, and 10 bases separated the two germline ends. This chain's CDR3 is CAISGDIRYGYTF. CDR3 nucleotides: TGTGCCATCAGTGGGGACATACGCTATGGCTACACCTTC.

Many counts were recorded for this clonotype. The chain combines TRBV15 with TRBJ2-3, with 9 bases fitting TRBD2. CDR1 LNHNV and CDR2 YYDKDF come from the germline V gene (reference sequence). This CDR3 contains 15 residues. J lost 4 bases, V lost 0 bases, and 2 bases had no gene match. Written as DNA, the CDR3 is TGTGCCACCAGCAGAGAGGCGGGGGGGGCAGATACGCAGTATTTT. It encodes CATSREAGGADTQYF. Full variable domain (rest looked up from reference TRBV15 and TRBJ2-3): DAMVIQNPRYQVTQFGKPVTLSCSQTLNHNVMYWYQQKSSQAPKLLFHYYDKDFNNEADTPDNFQSRRPNTSFCFLDIRSPGLGDTAMYLCATSREAGGADTQYFGPGTRLTVL.

This clonotype came up a few times. The V call is TRBV29-1, the J call TRBJ1-1; TRBD1 matches 11 bases. The length of the CDR3 is 12 residues. Germline V gene data show CDR1 as SQVTM and CDR2 as ANQGSEA. The CDR3 spells CRAGTGGTEAFF. The CDR3 bases are TGCAGGGCCGGGACAGGGGGTACTGAAGCTTTCTTT.

The chain uses TRBV7-2 and TRBJ1-2, with D maybe TRBD1 (5 bases). V was pared by 3 bases and J by 8 bases, with 16 bases between. Germline CDR1 is SGHTA and CDR2 is FQGNSA. The CDR3 covers 14 residues. This CDR3 reads CASSFGDQVRGYTF. Written as DNA, the CDR3 is TGTGCCAGCAGCTTCGGGGACCAAGTGAGGGGCTACACCTTC.

The V call is TRBV2, the J call TRBJ2-3, with D perhaps TRBD1 (6 bases). The CDR3 covers 14 residues. The germline CDR1 and CDR2 sequences are SNHLY and FYNNEI. Trimming removed 10 bases at V and 2 bases at J, with 16 bases between. DNA for the CDR3: TGTGCCACTCGGACCAGGGGCCACACAGATACGCAGTATTTT. This translates into CATRTRGHTDTQYF.

This clonotype occurred a few times. This chain connects TRBV27 to TRBJ2-6, with a weak D call TRBD1 (6 bases). This CDR3 has 14 residues. CDR1 MNHEY and CDR2 SMNVEV come from the germline V gene (reference sequence). DNA of the CDR3: TGTGCTAGCCAAGGGGGACCTGGGGCCAACGTCCTGACTTTC. Protein product: CASQGGPGANVLTF.

The sample holds one count of this clonotype. At one end the junction does not follow the germline gene, possibly because of a read error. The chain links TRBV4-3 to TRBJ2-1, with D unresolved. This CDR3 contains 16 residues. Germline V CDR1 and CDR2: LGHNA, YSLEER. The CDR3 loop reads CDSSQVAGRSYNEQFF. CDR3 coding DNA: TGCGACAGCAGCCAAGTTGCTGGTCGCTCCTACAATGAGCAGTTCTTC.

Regarding this clonotype: Since the CDR3 does not end with the conserved phenylalanine or tryptophan, this likely comes from a read error. J is TRBJ2-5 and V is TRBV5-4; D is unclear. This CDR3 has 17 residues. V gave up 3 bases and J gave up 5 bases, with 23 bases separating them. Per germline, CDR1 SGHNT and CDR2 YYREEE (reference sequence). CDR3 nucleotides: TGTGCCAGCAGCTCGGCGGAATGGCGAAGTAGTAGCGAGACCCAGTACAGC. Amino acid sequence: CASSSAEWRSSSETQYS.

This chain uses TRBV4-3 with TRBJ2-6; D might be TRBD1 or TRBD2, each matching 5 bases. The CDR3 is made up of 16 amino acids. Trimming pared 4 bases from V and 4 bases from J, leaving 14 bases between. The V gene's germline CDR1 is LGHNA and CDR2 YSLEER. In DNA form, the CDR3 reads TGCGCCAGCAGCCCAGAGGGGTCCCCCGGGGCCAACGTCCTGACTTTC. Translation: CASSPEGSPGANVLTF.

The V and J genes are TRBV10-3 and TRBJ2-1, with TRBD1 as a possible D gene (5 bases). Trimming took off 4 bases at V and 0 bases at J, with 16 bases between the two ends. Looked up from germline, CDR1 is ENHRY and CDR2 is SYGVKD. The CDR3 consists of 17 residues. CDR3: CAISVDTVLSSYNEQFF. CDR3 nucleotides: TGTGCCATCAGTGTGGACACTGTATTGAGCTCCTACAATGAGCAGTTCTTC.

This clonotype occurred a few times. The chain uses TRBV11-1 and TRBJ1-4, with 11 bases that match TRBD1. The germline V gene encodes CDR1 SGHAT and CDR2 FQDESV (reference sequence). The V and J ends lost 4 bases and 8 bases, in that order; junction bases with no gene match: 9. This CDR3 region has 16 residues. For the CDR3, the DNA is TGTGCCAGCAGCTCGACGCTCCGGACAGGGGGCGAAAAACTGTTTTTT. This codes for CASSSTLRTGGEKLFF.

The chain carries TRBV6-2 or TRBV6-3 and TRBJ2-5; D not certain. V shed 6 bases and J shed 2 bases, with 13 bases lying between them. There are 14 residues in the CDR3. Germline V gene sequence: CDR1 MNHEY, CDR2 SVGEGT. CDR3 loop: CASRFGSLQETQYF. In DNA, the CDR3 is TGTGCCAGCAGGTTTGGCAGCCTTCAAGAGACCCAGTACTTC.

The V call is TRBV4-2, the J call TRBJ1-5, with a tentative D call TRBD1 (6 bases). The V end was cut by 4 bases, the J end by 2 bases, with 12 bases between. The germline V gene encodes CDR1 LGHNA and CDR2 YNFKEQ. This CDR3 spans 15 amino acids. In nucleotides, the CDR3 is TGTGCCAGCAGCCGGCTCGGACAGCGCAATCAGCCCCAGCATTTT. Translated, it gives CASSRLGQRNQPQHF.

The V call is TRBV5-1, the J call TRBJ2-7, with D perhaps matching TRBD1 (6 bases). The CDR3 covers 17 residues. Germline V gives CDR1 SGHRS, CDR2 YFSETQ. V was cut by 4 bases and J by 5 bases, with 25 bases left in between. This CDR3 is CASSLGQLGVVGDEQYF. In DNA, the CDR3 is TGCGCCAGCAGCCTCGGACAGTTGGGAGTTGTGGGCGACGAGCAGTACTTC.

This clonotype was seen only a few times. The chain joins TRBV7-8 to TRBJ1-6; 9 bases are a match to TRBD1. Germline V lookup: CDR1 SGHVS, CDR2 FQNEAQ. CDR3 size: 14 residues. The ends lost 5 bases at V and 9 bases at J; junction bases unmatched: 5. The DNA of the CDR3 is TGTGCCAGCAGCAAGGACAGGGGTCTTTCACCCCTCCACTTT. This translates into CASSKDRGLSPLHF.

A few counts support this clonotype. The J gene is TRBJ2-4, the V gene TRBV7-8; D uncertain. The V gene's germline CDR1 is SGHVS and CDR2 FQNEAQ. CDR3 length: 17 amino acids. V was cut by 5 bases and J by 1 base, with 18 bases left in between. The DNA for the CDR3 is TGTGCCAGCAGCCGATCACCGCCGCAGGTGGCCAAAAACATTCAGTACTTC. Translating gives CASSRSPPQVAKNIQYF.

This clonotype was detected a few times. A much larger clone differs from this one at a single base, so this may be a read error. V and J are TRBV7-8 and TRBJ2-7; D is undetermined. V lost 0 bases, J lost 9 bases, and 15 bases lay in between. Germline CDR1 is SGHVS and CDR2 is FQNEAQ. This CDR3 contains 14 residues. The CDR3 coding sequence is TGTGCCAGCAGCTTAGCAACAGACACCTTCGGGCAGTACTTC. As protein: CASSLATDTFGQYF.

In this sample, this clonotype turned up a few times. This sequence joins TRBV28 and TRBJ2-1; possibly TRBD1 for D (6 bases). Germline-derived CDR1 and CDR2 are MDHEN and SYDVKM. The CDR3 totals 13 residues. Trimming left V 8 bases short and J 13 bases short, with 21 bases between. The CDR3 protein is CASGITTTGHQFF. CDR3 bases: TGTGCCAGCGGAATTACTACAACGGGACACCAGTTCTTC.

J is TRBJ1-2 and V is TRBV2, with 9 bases fitting TRBD1. Germline-derived CDR1 and CDR2 are SNHLY and FYNNEI. This CDR3 has 14 residues. J lost 7 bases, V lost 6 bases, and 9 bases had no gene match. For the CDR3, the DNA is TGTGCCAGCAGAGATACCGGGACAGGGCTTGGCTACACCTTC. It is translated as CASRDTGTGLGYTF.

The sample holds a few counts of this clonotype. The V gene is TRBV10-3, the J gene TRBJ2-7, with D possibly matching TRBD1 (6 bases). CDR1 is ENHRY, CDR2 SYGVKD, per germline. The V end was cut by 0 bases, the J end by 5 bases, with 8 bases between. The CDR3 runs 13 residues. The CDR3 reads CAISESNRDEQYF. CDR3 DNA sequence: TGTGCCATCAGTGAGTCTAACAGGGACGAGCAGTACTTC.

V gene TRBV5-1 combines with J gene TRBJ1-5; D remains ambiguous. The CDR3 is 14 residues long. The V end was cut by 4 bases, the J end by 3 bases, with 11 bases between. Germline lookup yields CDR1 SGHRS and CDR2 YFSETQ. CDR3: CASSPDPLNQPQHF. Written as DNA, the CDR3 is TGCGCCAGCAGCCCGGACCCCCTCAATCAGCCCCAGCATTTT.

Comment on this clonotype: At one boundary the junction diverges from the germline segment, which might be a read error. CDR3 DNA: TGTACCAGCAGTTACAGGTCCTACAATGAGCAGTTCTTC. Encoded protein: CTSSYRSYNEQFF. V usage is TRBV6-6 and J usage is TRBJ2-1; a possible D gene is TRBD1 (5 bases). CDR1 MNHNY and CDR2 SVGAGI come from the germline V gene (reference sequence). CDR3 size: 13 residues.

This chain uses TRBV7-8 with TRBJ1-1; D is uncertain. Trimming took 0 bases from V and 0 from J, leaving 11 bases between them. There are 16 residues in the CDR3. Germline CDR1 reads SGHVS; CDR2 reads FQNEAQ. In nucleotides, the CDR3 is TGTGCCAGCAGCTTAGCGTACCAGATCATGAACACTGAAGCTTTCTTT. This sequence encodes CASSLAYQIMNTEAFF.

This clonotype was observed once. This chain connects TRBV28 to TRBJ2-7, with 10 bases matching TRBD1. Germline-derived CDR1 and CDR2 are MDHEN and SYDVKM. V gave up 6 bases and J gave up 4 bases; unmatched junction bases: 6. The CDR3 sequence is 14 residues long. The CDR3 is CASRDWDRGYEQYF. DNA for the CDR3: TGTGCCAGCAGAGACTGGGACAGGGGATACGAGCAGTACTTC.

This clonotype was observed a few times. The rearrangement uses TRBV20-1 and TRBJ2-7, with D unclear. The CDR3 length is 16 residues. The germline V gene encodes CDR1 DFQATT and CDR2 SNEGSKA (reference sequence). Between the trimmed V and J ends, which lost 6 bases and 0 bases, there was a span of 21 bases. The CDR3 spells CSANDLGRSISYEQYF. DNA for the CDR3: TGCAGTGCCAACGATCTAGGGCGGTCCATCTCCTACGAGCAGTACTTC.

This clonotype was detected a few times. The chain employs TRBV24-1 and TRBJ1-1; D is perhaps TRBD1 (5 bases). V lost 1 base to trimming and J lost 7 bases, with 9 bases between them. Germline V gene sequence: CDR1 KGHDR, CDR2 SFDVKD. The CDR3 has 13 amino acids. This CDR3 reads CATSDFRGGEAFF. CDR3 coding DNA: TGTGCCACCAGTGATTTTCGCGGGGGTGAAGCTTTCTTT.

This rearrangement joins TRBV6-5 to TRBJ2-3, with D perhaps TRBD1 (6 bases). Germline CDR1 MNHEY, CDR2 SVGAGI. V lost 0 bases and J 0 bases, leaving 25 bases between the germline ends. The CDR3 runs 21 residues. As DNA, the CDR3 is TGTGCCAGCAGTTACTCGGTGATAAAAGGACAGACCCTTCCTAGCACAGATACGCAGTATTTT. It yields the protein CASSYSVIKGQTLPSTDTQYF.

About this clonotype: A much larger clonotype is one base distant, so this may be a read error. Because the CDR3 is missing its conserved closing phenylalanine or tryptophan, this is likely a read error. This rearrangement joins TRBV7-3 to TRBJ2-3, with no clear D. Germline lookup yields CDR1 SGHTA and CDR2 FQGTGA. Trimming shortened V by 1 base and J by 3 bases, and 5 bases separated the two germline ends. The CDR3 runs 13 residues. This chain's CDR3 is CASSLIMTDTQYI. CDR3 DNA sequence: TGTGCCAGCAGCTTAATAATGACAGATACGCAGTATATT.